These 8 T cell receptor beta chains were sequenced from one sample in a study of blood T cells in healthy people across ages. Combining a sample-barcoded 5' primer with a J-beta primer mix, a second PCR ran for roughly 7 to 12 cycles. Via MiXCR, TCRdb re-called the 5' RACE reads, giving one row per CDR3 protein. The data show about 970,000 distinct CDR3 sequences, with roughly 51% seen just once and around a fifth held by the top ten. Specimen: blood. Every receptor here comes from a woman between 55 and 75 years old in good health.

V gene TRBV28 combines with J gene TRBJ2-7; perhaps TRBD2 as D (7 bases). CDR1 and CDR2 from the germline V gene are MDHEN and SYDVKM. Between the trimmed V and J ends, which lost 3 bases and 2 bases, there was a span of 20 bases. The CDR3 is made up of 17 amino acids. In DNA, the CDR3 is TGTGCCAGCAGTTTCACAGGGTCGACTAGCTTTACCTACGAGCAGTACTTC. This codes for CASSFTGSTSFTYEQYF.

With regard to this clonotype: No conserved phenylalanine or tryptophan ends this CDR3, so it is likely a read error. The V and J genes are TRBV10-3 and TRBJ2-1; TRBD2 agrees at 11 bases. The closer fit of TRBJ2-7 to the DNA end suggests the J call may be wrong. CDR1 and CDR2 from the germline V gene are ENHRY and SYGVKD. The CDR3 is 16 amino acids. The CDR3 bases are TGTGCCACCACACCCTATAGCGGGAGGGCCTCGGTCGAGCAGTACTCC. Its translation is CATTPYSGRASVEQYS.

The genes are TRBV6-2 or TRBV6-3 and TRBJ2-4, with 12 nucleotides matching TRBD2. CDR1 and CDR2 from the germline V gene are MNHEY and SVGEGT. Trimming took 0 bases from V and 0 from J; bases not matched to a gene: 9. CDR3 size: 20 residues. CDR3 DNA sequence: TGTGCCAGCAGTTACTCCCGGACTAGCGGGACGGACCTAGCCAAAAACATTCAGTACTTC. Translating gives CASSYSRTSGTDLAKNIQYF.

The chain couples TRBV28 to TRBJ1-4; D uncertain. V lost 9 bases, J lost 7 bases, and 9 bases lay in between. CDR1 is MDHEN, CDR2 SYDVKM, per germline. This CDR3 is 11 amino acids long. Here the CDR3 DNA reads TGTGCCAGTCAGACTTTTGAAAAACTGTTTTTT. Translating gives CASQTFEKLFF.

Turning to this clonotype: A much larger clonotype is one base distant, so this may be a read error. V is TRBV12-3 or TRBV12-4 and J is TRBJ2-4; unclear D gene. The J call is uncertain, as TRBJ2-7 better fits the DNA end. The CDR3 runs to 13 residues. As DNA, the CDR3 is TGTGCCAGCAGTTTAGGAGTTGGGTGCGAGCAGTACTTC. Its protein product is CASSLGVGCEQYF.

In its sample, this clonotype was seen many times. The chain employs TRBV7-2 and TRBJ2-7; the D call may be TRBD1 or TRBD2 (6 bases each). Germline V gene sequence: CDR1 SGHTA, CDR2 FQGNSA. The V gene lost 3 bases and the J gene lost 2 bases, with 14 bases spanning the gap. CDR3 length: 15 amino acids. The DNA for the CDR3 is TGTGCCAGCAGCTTCCAGGGGAGGACGGCCTACGAGCAGTACTTC. Amino acid sequence: CASSFQGRTAYEQYF. The variable domain in full, completed from reference TRBV7-2 and TRBJ2-7, reads GAGVSQSPSNKVTEKGKDVELRCDPISGHTALYWYRQSLGQGLEFLIYFQGNSAPDKSGLPSDRFSAERTGGSVSTLTIQRTQQEDSAVYLCASSFQGRTAYEQYFGPGTRLTVT.

This clonotype was recorded once. This chain connects TRBV20-1 to TRBJ2-2; D gene ambiguous. CDR3 size: 14 residues. V lost 4 bases, J lost 6 bases, and 15 bases lay in between. Germline-derived CDR1 and CDR2 are DFQATT and SNEGSKA (reference sequence). The CDR3 region has the DNA TGCAGTGCTACTCCGGGTAACCGGGCCGGGGAGCTGTTTTTT. Translating gives CSATPGNRAGELFF.

The chain combines TRBV25-1 with TRBJ2-5; TRBD2 matches at 7 bases. The CDR3 has 15 amino acids. Germline assignment: CDR1 MGHDK and CDR2 SYGVNS. Germline trimming cut 4 bases from V and 5 bases from J; bases unmatched to any gene: 10. The CDR3 coding sequence is TGTGCCAGCAGTGCGGGACGGGGGGAGTGGGAGACCCAGTACTTC. Translating it yields CASSAGRGEWETQYF.